The 27 T cell receptor beta chains below all came from one sample that was sequenced in a study of cytomegalovirus exposure and HLA in healthy donors. Vbeta (60) and Jbeta (13) primers were used in the PCR. The data were produced by immunoSEQ multiplex PCR, yet TCRdb's version contains in-frame clones alone and is incomplete. This table holds some 190,000 clones, around 83% found once. The source material was PBMCs. These receptors came from a man aged 35 to 55 in good health and CMV-seropositive.

This chain connects TRBV5-4 to TRBJ1-1, with 7 positions matching TRBD1. The trim removed 4 bases at V and 10 bases at J, leaving 7 bases unmatched. Germline CDR1 and CDR2: SGHNT and YYREEE (reference sequence). The CDR3 length is 12 residues. In DNA, the CDR3 is TGTGCCAGCAGCCTGGGACAGCTGGGAGCTTTCTTT. Translation gives CASSLGQLGAFF.

J is TRBJ1-1 and V is TRBV20-1; D remains ambiguous. The CDR3 is 10 residues long. V was pared by 6 bases and J by 11 bases, with 13 bases between. Germline CDR1 and CDR2: DFQATT and SNEGSKA (reference sequence). CDR3 sequence (DNA): TGCAGTGCCCCATTGAGGGTCGCTTTCTTT. Protein: CSAPLRVAFF.

This clone was picked up one time. The V call is TRBV9, the J call TRBJ1-5; D perhaps matches TRBD1 (5 bases). Germline CDR1 is SGDLS and CDR2 is YYNGEE. Trimming pared 4 bases from V and 7 bases from J, leaving 15 bases between. This CDR3 has 14 amino acids. The CDR3 loop is CASSPDLGGQPQHF. The CDR3 nucleotides read TGTGCCAGCAGCCCAGACCTCGGGGGGCAGCCCCAGCATTTT.

The chain links TRBV6-4 to TRBJ2-1; maybe TRBD2 (6 bases). The V end was cut by 3 bases, the J end by 0 bases, with 9 bases between. CDR3 length: 15 residues. Germline V gene data show CDR1 as MRHNA and CDR2 as SNTAGT. The DNA of the CDR3 is TGTGCCAGCAGTGAGGACGGGAGCTCCTACAATGAGCAGTTCTTC. Its protein is CASSEDGSSYNEQFF.

This chain links TRBV19 with TRBJ2-7, with 8 bases that match TRBD1. CDR1 is LNHDA and CDR2 is SQIVND in the germline V gene (reference sequence). V was clipped by 6 bases and J by 0 bases; unmatched bases: 7. The CDR3 has 15 amino acids. In nucleotides, the CDR3 is TGTGCCAGTAGCTGGGGACAGGACCCCTCCTACGAGCAGTACTTC. Protein sequence: CASSWGQDPSYEQYF.

The V call is TRBV29-1, the J call TRBJ1-3; D gene ambiguous. The V gene lost 4 bases and the J gene lost 0 bases, with 10 bases spanning the gap. The CDR3 is 14 amino acids. Germline CDR1 is SQVTM and CDR2 is ANQGSEA. CDR3 amino acids: CSVAQSTSGNTIYF. Written as DNA, the CDR3 is TGCAGCGTTGCACAGTCAACCTCTGGAAACACCATATATTTT.

The chain employs TRBV5-1 and TRBJ1-1, with a weak D call TRBD1 (6 bases). CDR1 is SGHRS and CDR2 is YFSETQ in the germline V gene. Trimming stripped 3 bases from V and 4 bases from J, with 13 bases between. The CDR3 runs 14 residues. The CDR3: CASSSGGGSTEAFF. In DNA, the CDR3 is TGCGCCAGCAGCTCCGGGGGGGGCAGCACTGAAGCTTTCTTT.

This CDR3 reads CASSPRTGGYTEAFF. The CDR3 bases are TGTGCCAGCAGCCCCCGGACAGGGGGGTACACTGAAGCTTTCTTT. J is TRBJ1-1 and V is TRBV9, with TRBD1 identical over 10 bases. The V gene end was trimmed by 4 bases and the J gene end by 3 bases; junction bases not matched to a gene: 6. The CDR3 has 15 amino acids. Germline loops: CDR1 SGDLS, CDR2 YYNGEE. The variable domain in full, with the rest retrieved from reference TRBV9 and TRBJ1-1, is DSGVTQTPKHLITATGQRVTLRCSPRSGDLSVYWYQQSLDQGLQFLIQYYNGEERAKGNILERFSAQQFPDLHSELNLSSLELGDSALYFCASSPRTGGYTEAFFGQGTRLTVV.

This sequence joins TRBV11-2 and TRBJ1-1; no reliable D call. This CDR3 is built from 14 residues. The V end lost 7 bases, the J end lost 7 bases, and 19 bases lay between the germline ends. The germline CDR1 and CDR2 sequences are SGHAT and FQNNGV. The CDR3 protein is CASTEVVVDNEAFF. CDR3 coding DNA: TGTGCCAGCACCGAGGTAGTGGTGGATAATGAAGCTTTCTTT.

CDR3 sequence: CASGERGSDTQYF. Here the CDR3 DNA reads TGTGCCAGTGGGGAGCGGGGATCAGATACGCAGTATTTT. The chain recombines TRBV19 with TRBJ2-3, with 7 bases that match TRBD2. The germline CDR1 and CDR2 sequences are LNHDA and SQIVND (reference sequence). The ends lost 8 bases at V and 4 bases at J; junction bases unmatched: 6. The CDR3 loop spans 13 amino acids.

The chain is built from TRBV5-1 and TRBJ2-1; TRBD2 is a possible D gene (6 bases). Germline V gene lookup returns CDR1 SGHRS and CDR2 YFSETQ. The V and J ends lost 4 bases and 0 bases respectively, with 14 bases between them. The CDR3 has 16 amino acids. CDR3 sequence reads: CASSGGDAVSYNEQFF. CDR3 DNA: TGCGCCAGCAGCGGAGGGGACGCCGTCTCCTACAATGAGCAGTTCTTC.

The gene calls are TRBV5-1 and TRBJ2-3, with 13 bases aligning to TRBD2. CDR3 length: 16 residues. CDR1 is SGHRS, CDR2 YFSETQ, per germline. Losses at the gene ends were 3 bases for V and 6 bases for J; bases not matched to a gene: 7. In nucleotides, the CDR3 is TGCGCCAGCAGCTCCGGACTAGCGGGAGCCCGGGATACGCAGTATTTT. This sequence encodes CASSSGLAGARDTQYF.

The chain has TRBV19 and TRBJ2-4, with a weak D call TRBD1 (5 bases). Trimming removed 6 bases at V and 6 bases at J, with 12 bases between. Germline V gene sequence: CDR1 LNHDA, CDR2 SQIVND (reference sequence). The CDR3 is 13 amino acids. CDR3 sequence (DNA): TGTGCCAGTAGATTAGGGCAGGGAAACATTCAGTACTTC. It specifies CASRLGQGNIQYF.

The CDR3 here is CASGAVLKETQYF. Written as DNA, the CDR3 is TGCGCCAGCGGGGCGGTCCTTAAGGAGACCCAGTACTTC. The rearrangement joins TRBV10-2 to TRBJ2-5, with D possibly matching TRBD1 (5 bases). The V end was cut by 8 bases, the J end by 5 bases, with 15 bases between. The CDR3 runs to 13 residues. Germline V gene sequence: CDR1 WSHSY, CDR2 SAAADI.

CDR3 nucleotides: TGTGCCAGCAGCTTCGGGACAGCGGGGACCCAGTACTTC. As protein: CASSFGTAGTQYF. The chain is built from TRBV5-6 and TRBJ2-5, with D possibly TRBD1 on 7 matching bases. Between the trimmed V and J ends, which lost 2 bases and 7 bases, there was a span of 12 bases. CDR3 length equals 13 residues. Germline values: CDR1 SGHDT, CDR2 YYEEEE.

This chain joins TRBV4-1 and TRBJ2-7; a weak D match, TRBD1 (6 bases). This CDR3 has 18 residues. Trimming pared 4 bases from V and 1 base from J, leaving 23 bases between. The germline CDR1 and CDR2 sequences are MGHRA and YSYEKL. CDR3 sequence reads: CASSPGALRTASSYEQYF. CDR3 DNA: TGCGCCAGCAGCCCCGGCGCTCTAAGGACAGCCTCTTCCTACGAGCAGTACTTC.

This rearrangement joins TRBV7-9 to TRBJ2-5; 7 bases match TRBD2. The CDR3 runs to 14 residues. Germline CDR1 is SEHNR and CDR2 is FQNEAQ (reference sequence). With 5 bases clipped from V and 7 bases from J, the junction kept 10 bases outside the gene matches. CDR3 residues: CASSGGVGPGTQYF. CDR3 DNA: TGTGCCAGCAGCGGGGGGGTGGGTCCGGGGACCCAGTACTTC. Full variable domain (missing parts from reference TRBV7-9 and TRBJ2-5): DTGVSQNPRHKITKRGQNVTFRCDPISEHNRLYWYRQTLGQGPEFLTYFQNEAQLEKSRLLSDRFSAERPKGSFSTLEIQRTEQGDSAMYLCASSGGVGPGTQYFGPGTRLLVL.

The chain recombines TRBV6-6 with TRBJ2-1; possibly TRBD2 for D (6 bases). V lost 0 bases and J 6 bases, leaving 12 bases between the germline ends. The length of the CDR3 is 15 residues. Germline CDR1 and CDR2: MNHNY and SVGAGI (reference sequence). The CDR3 DNA sequence: TGTGCCAGCAGTTACTCGGTGGCGGGACCCAATGAGCAGTTCTTC. It codes for CASSYSVAGPNEQFF.

This chain uses TRBV19 with TRBJ2-1, with TRBD2 matching 12 bases. J gave up 7 bases and V 9 bases, and 7 bases lay outside the gene matches. The V gene's germline CDR1 is LNHDA and CDR2 SQIVND (reference sequence). The CDR3 runs to 14 residues. For the CDR3, the DNA is TGTGCCAGCGCCCTAGCGGGAGGGGGGAATGAGCAGTTCTTC. Its protein is CASALAGGGNEQFF.

The CDR3, as DNA: TGCGCCAGCAGCTTGGCCGGCCTAGCGGAGGCTTCCAATGAGCAGTTCTTC. Protein sequence: CASSLAGLAEASNEQFF. The chain couples TRBV5-1 to TRBJ2-1; 7 bases agree with TRBD2. The V segment lost 0 bases and the J segment 6 bases; nucleotides outside the gene matches: 12. The germline V gene has CDR1 SGHRS and CDR2 YFSETQ. The CDR3 runs 17 residues.

A word on this clone: Distinct nucleotide sequences in the sample also encode this CDR3. The V and J genes are TRBV7-2 and TRBJ2-5; the D is unclear. There are 13 residues in the CDR3. Trimming left V 2 bases short and J 2 bases short, with 6 bases between. CDR1 is SGHTA, CDR2 FQGNSA, per germline. CDR3 sequence: CASSLRVQETQYF. The CDR3 region has the DNA TGTGCCAGCAGCTTAAGAGTGCAAGAGACCCAGTACTTC.

As regards this clone: Other DNA sequences in the sample encode the same CDR3. The CDR3 sequence: CASSVGTGAEAFF. CDR3 nucleotides: TGTGCCAGCAGCGTTGGGACGGGGGCTGAAGCTTTCTTT. The rearrangement joins TRBV9 to TRBJ1-1; TRBD1 is a possible D gene (5 bases). There are 13 residues in the CDR3. V lost 2 bases and J lost 6, with 11 bases in between. Germline CDR1 is SGDLS and CDR2 is YYNGEE.

This chain connects TRBV6-5 to TRBJ2-5, with 11 positions matching TRBD2. The DNA end is a closer match to TRBJ2-7, so the J assignment may be wrong. The germline V gene has CDR1 MNHEY and CDR2 SVGAGI. The CDR3 runs to 14 residues. CDR3 protein: CASRGLAGAYEQYF. For the CDR3, the DNA is TGTGCCAGCAGAGGACTAGCGGGTGCTTACGAGCAGTACTTC.

V and J are TRBV7-6 and TRBJ2-6; a possible D gene is TRBD1 (5 bases). CDR3 size: 16 residues. Trimming shortened V by 4 bases and J by 0 bases, and 10 bases separated the two germline ends. Germline values: CDR1 SGHVS, CDR2 FNYEAQ. The CDR3 region has the DNA TGTGCCAGCAGCTCGACAGCTTTCTCTGGGGCCAACGTCCTGACTTTC. This codes for CASSSTAFSGANVLTF. The full variable domain, in which reference TRBV7-6 and TRBJ2-6 provide the parts outside the CDR3, is GAGVSQSPRYKVTKRGQDVALRCDPISGHVSLYWYRQALGQGPEFLTYFNYEAQQDKSGLPNDRFSAERPEGSISTLTIQRTEQRDSAMYRCASSSTAFSGANVLTFGAGSRLTVL.

This clone came up a few times. The chain recombines TRBV9 with TRBJ2-1, with 9 bases fitting TRBD2. The CDR3 has 16 amino acids. The V and J ends lost 0 bases and 7 bases, in that order; junction bases with no gene match: 8. CDR1 is SGDLS and CDR2 is YYNGEE in the germline V gene. CDR3 coding DNA: TGTGCCAGCAGCGTAGCTCGTAGCGGGAGTGGTAATGAGCAGTTCTTC. This codes for CASSVARSGSGNEQFF.

The chain carries TRBV25-1 and TRBJ2-5; TRBD2 agrees at 10 bases. Trimming cost V 1 base and J 6 bases; bases outside gene matches: 14. The CDR3 is made up of 18 amino acids. In germline, CDR1 is MGHDK, CDR2 SYGVNS. CDR3 amino acids: CASSELAASGRMGKTQYF. The CDR3 bases are TGTGCCAGCAGTGAATTAGCGGCTAGCGGGAGAATGGGGAAGACCCAGTACTTC.

J is TRBJ2-3 and V is TRBV7-3, with TRBD2 matching 10 bases. V shed 5 bases and J 4 bases; nucleotides not matched to a gene: 3. CDR3 length: 14 amino acids. The germline CDR1 and CDR2 sequences are SGHTA and FQGTGA. CDR3 DNA: TGTGCCAGCAGCATACTAGCGGGATCAGATACGCAGTATTTT. Encoded protein: CASSILAGSDTQYF.